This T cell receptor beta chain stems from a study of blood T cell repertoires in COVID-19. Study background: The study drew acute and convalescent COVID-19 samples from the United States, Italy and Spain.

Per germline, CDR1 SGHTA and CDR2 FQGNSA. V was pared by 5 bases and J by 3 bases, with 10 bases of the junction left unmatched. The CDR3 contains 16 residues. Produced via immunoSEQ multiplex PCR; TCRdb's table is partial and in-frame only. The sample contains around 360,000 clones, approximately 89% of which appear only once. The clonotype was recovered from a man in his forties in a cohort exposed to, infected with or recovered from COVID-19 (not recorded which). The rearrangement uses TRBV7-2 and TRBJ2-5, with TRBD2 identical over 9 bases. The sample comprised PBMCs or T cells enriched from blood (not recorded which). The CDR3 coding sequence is TGTGCCAGCAGCCAGGGACTAGCAGGAGGGGAAGAGACCCAGTACTTC. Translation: CASSQGLAGGEETQYF.